The 20 T cell receptor beta chains reported below all come from one sample, sequenced in a study of T cell responses to AZD1222 COVID-19 vaccine. Produced via immunoSEQ multiplex PCR; TCRdb's table is partial and in-frame only. The sample lists more than 90,000 clones, more than 75% seen once, with about 4% in the top ten. Sequenced here: peripheral blood, sampled 28 days after the second AZD1222 dose. These receptors came from an adult who received the AZD1222 COVID-19 vaccine.

This chain connects TRBV28 to TRBJ1-5, with a weak D call TRBD1 (6 bases). Germline V gene data show CDR1 as MDHEN and CDR2 as SYDVKM. V was cut by 7 bases and J by 1 base, with 11 bases left in between. This CDR3 region has 14 residues. CDR3 in DNA: TGTGCCAGCAATAGCGGACAGAGCAATCAGCCCCAGCATTTT. It encodes CASNSGQSNQPQHF. The whole variable domain, remainder taken from reference TRBV28 and TRBJ1-5, is DVKVTQSSRYLVKRTGEKVFLECVQDMDHENMFWYRQDPGLGLRLIYFSYDVKMKEKGDIPEGYSVSREKKERFSLILESASTNQTSMYLCASNSGQSNQPQHFGDGTRLSIL.

The chain carries TRBV5-1 and TRBJ1-1, with 8 bases fitting TRBD1. Germline V CDR1 and CDR2: SGHRS, YFSETQ. The CDR3 has 15 amino acids. With V trimmed by 0 bases and J by 0 bases, 1 base remained unmatched. The CDR3 nucleotides are TGCGCCAGCAGCTTGGGGACAGGGATGAACACTGAAGCTTTCTTT. Its translation: CASSLGTGMNTEAFF. The whole variable domain, filled in from reference TRBV5-1 and TRBJ1-1, reads KAGVTQTPRYLIKTRGQQVTLSCSPISGHRSVSWYQQTPGQGLQFLFEYFSETQRNKGNFPGRFSGRQFSNSRSEMNVSTLELGDSALYLCASSLGTGMNTEAFFGQGTRLTVV.

V gene TRBV6-4 combines with J gene TRBJ2-6; D possibly matches TRBD1 or TRBD2 (5 bases each). V was trimmed by 2 bases and J by 0 bases, leaving 5 bases between them. The CDR3 contains 15 residues. CDR1 and CDR2 (germline): MRHNA, SNTAGT. In nucleotides, the CDR3 is TGTGCCAGCAGTGACGGGGGCTCTGGGGCCAACGTCCTGACTTTC. Residues: CASSDGGSGANVLTF.

The chain carries TRBV14 and TRBJ2-1, with unresolved D. There are 13 residues in the CDR3. The germline V and J ends were trimmed by 0 bases and 9 bases, with 9 bases remaining between them. Germline V gives CDR1 SGHDN, CDR2 FVKESK. The CDR3 DNA sequence: TGTGCCAGCAGCCAAGAGGATTGGACTGAGCAGTTCTTC. Protein: CASSQEDWTEQFF.

The genes are TRBV29-1 and TRBJ1-1, with D unclear. The germline V and J ends were trimmed by 5 bases and 3 bases, with 7 bases remaining between them. There are 11 residues in the CDR3. Germline V gives CDR1 SQVTM, CDR2 ANQGSEA. The CDR3 DNA is TGCAGCGTTCCGACCTACACTGAAGCTTTCTTT. Protein sequence: CSVPTYTEAFF.

The V call is TRBV12-3 or TRBV12-4, the J call TRBJ1-2; tentatively, D is TRBD1 (6 bases). The V end was cut by 2 bases, the J end by 9 bases, with 13 bases between. The CDR3 covers 13 residues. The DNA of the CDR3 is TGTGCCAGCAGTTTATTAGCAGGGGTGAGCTACACCTTC. It is translated as CASSLLAGVSYTF.

The V and J genes are TRBV24-1 and TRBJ1-4; D remains unclear. With 2 bases removed from V and 0 bases from J, the gap between germline ends came to 9 bases. Germline lookup yields CDR1 KGHDR and CDR2 SFDVKD. This CDR3 has 16 amino acids. CDR3 protein: CATSDCKEATNEKLFF. Here the CDR3 DNA reads TGTGCCACCAGTGATTGTAAAGAGGCAACTAATGAAAAACTGTTTTTT.

There are a few counts of this clone. This chain uses TRBV6-2 or TRBV6-3 with TRBJ2-7; 12 nucleotides match TRBD1. The length of the CDR3 is 16 residues. J was trimmed by 5 bases and V by 4 bases; bases with no gene match: 9. Germline values: CDR1 MNHEY, CDR2 SVGEGT. The CDR3: CASSFTPGQGADEQYF. Written as DNA, the CDR3 is TGTGCCAGCAGTTTTACTCCGGGACAGGGGGCCGACGAGCAGTACTTC.

Regarding this clone: A read error may produce the germline difference seen at one junction end. V gene TRBV7-2 combines with J gene TRBJ2-2; TRBD2 is a possible D gene (5 bases). This CDR3 comprises 13 residues. CDR1 is SGHTA, CDR2 FQGNSA, per germline. CDR3 protein: CASTLLDTGELFF. The CDR3 bases are TGTGCCAGCACCTTACTAGACACCGGGGAGCTGTTTTTT.

The V and J genes are TRBV6-1 and TRBJ1-2, with a tentative D call TRBD1 (5 bases). The V gene's germline CDR1 is MNHNS and CDR2 SASEGT. Trimming shortened V by 2 bases and J by 7 bases, and 11 bases separated the two germline ends. The CDR3 consists of 13 residues. The CDR3 sequence: CASSEFRAAGYTF. As DNA, the CDR3 is TGTGCCAGCAGTGAATTCAGGGCGGCTGGCTACACCTTC.

Comments on this clone: The DNA is left out, because the CDR3 cannot be placed on it with certainty; the CDR3 is given as TCRdb lists it. Other DNA sequences from this sample encode an identical CDR3 as well. The genes are TRBV20-1 and TRBJ1-2; the D call in the table, TRBD1, was not verified against the DNA. The CDR3 length equals 17 residues, ends included. CDR1 and CDR2 (germline): DFQATT, SNEGSKA (reference sequence). The CDR3 sequence is CSASSPFGTGSPYGYTF.

The V gene is TRBV19, the J gene TRBJ1-2; D remains unclear. V lost 7 bases to trimming and J lost 8 bases, with 14 bases between them. There are 12 residues in the CDR3. Germline V lookup: CDR1 LNHDA, CDR2 SQIVND (reference sequence). The CDR3, as DNA: TGTGCCAGTAACCTCTCCGGAGGGGGCTACACCTTC. Protein product: CASNLSGGGYTF.

This clone was seen just once. The chain employs TRBV5-1 and TRBJ2-2; 8 positions match TRBD1. Germline CDR1 SGHRS, CDR2 YFSETQ. The V gene end was trimmed by 5 bases and the J gene end by 5 bases; junction bases not matched to a gene: 17. This CDR3 spans 18 amino acids. The CDR3 DNA is TGCGCCAGCAGTTCGGGACAGGCAGTAGTAGGACCGACCGGGGAGCTGTTTTTT. Translated: CASSSGQAVVGPTGELFF.

The chain has TRBV24-1 and TRBJ2-1, with D perhaps TRBD1 or TRBD2 (6 bases each). This CDR3 spans 15 amino acids. V shed 0 bases and J shed 6 bases, with 11 bases lying between them. Germline CDR1 KGHDR, CDR2 SFDVKD. The DNA for the CDR3 is TGTGCCACCAGTGATTTGCTAGGGGGGAGCAATGAGCAGTTCTTC. Its translation is CATSDLLGGSNEQFF.

This chain uses TRBV4-3 with TRBJ2-5; D remains ambiguous. Germline loops: CDR1 LGHNA, CDR2 YSLEER. The CDR3 has 14 residues. Trimming took off 0 bases at V and 2 bases at J, with 7 bases between the two ends. The CDR3 here is CASSQEHPQETQYF. In DNA form, the CDR3 reads TGCGCCAGCAGCCAAGAGCATCCTCAAGAGACCCAGTACTTC.

The chain is built from TRBV9 and TRBJ2-7; the match to TRBD2 covers 12 bases. The CDR3 totals 16 residues. Looked up from germline, CDR1 is SGDLS and CDR2 is YYNGEE. V lost 0 bases and J lost 7; bases outside the gene matches: 8. CDR3 sequence: CASSVDPSGRALEQYF. The CDR3 DNA reads as TGTGCCAGCAGCGTAGATCCTAGCGGGAGGGCGTTAGAGCAGTACTTC.

This clone has a single count. This chain joins TRBV5-8 and TRBJ1-5, with a weak D call TRBD1 (5 bases). The CDR3 length is 16 residues. CDR1 and CDR2 from the germline V gene are SGHTS and YDEGEE. The ends were cut back, 4 bases at V and 0 bases at J, with 14 bases in the middle. Here the CDR3 DNA reads TGTGCCAGCAGCCGGTGGGGGGGAGGTAGCAATCAGCCCCAGCATTTT. This encodes CASSRWGGGSNQPQHF.

This chain connects TRBV18 to TRBJ2-3; D may be TRBD1 (5 bases). This CDR3 is 15 amino acids long. Per germline, CDR1 KGHSH and CDR2 LQKENI. Deletions cut 1 base from V and 2 bases from J, with 10 bases between. The CDR3 DNA is TGTGCCAGCTCACCACTGCAGGGCTACACAGATACGCAGTATTTT. Protein sequence: CASSPLQGYTDTQYF.

This chain connects TRBV5-8 to TRBJ1-6; D is unresolved. V lost 4 bases, J lost 9 bases, and 2 bases lay in between. Germline CDR1 is SGHTS and CDR2 is YDEGEE. CDR3 length: 10 amino acids. The CDR3 DNA reads TGTGCCAGCAGCGGTTCACCCCTCCACTTT. Protein sequence: CASSGSPLHF.

The chain couples TRBV5-4 to TRBJ1-6; no reliable D call. V was clipped by 0 bases and J by 0 bases, with 16 bases between them. Germline V gene data show CDR1 as SGHNT and CDR2 as YYREEE (reference sequence). The length of the CDR3 is 19 residues. CDR3 bases: TGTGCCAGCAGCTTGGATGGTAACGTCCGTTTCTCCTATAATTCACCCCTCCACTTT. Translating gives CASSLDGNVRFSYNSPLHF. Together with reference TRBV5-4 and TRBJ1-6, the CDR3 gives the full variable domain: ETGVTQSPTHLIKTRGQQVTLRCSSQSGHNTVSWYQQALGQGPQFIFQYYREEENGRGNFPPRFSGLQFPNYSSELNVNALELDDSALYLCASSLDGNVRFSYNSPLHFGNGTRLTVT.